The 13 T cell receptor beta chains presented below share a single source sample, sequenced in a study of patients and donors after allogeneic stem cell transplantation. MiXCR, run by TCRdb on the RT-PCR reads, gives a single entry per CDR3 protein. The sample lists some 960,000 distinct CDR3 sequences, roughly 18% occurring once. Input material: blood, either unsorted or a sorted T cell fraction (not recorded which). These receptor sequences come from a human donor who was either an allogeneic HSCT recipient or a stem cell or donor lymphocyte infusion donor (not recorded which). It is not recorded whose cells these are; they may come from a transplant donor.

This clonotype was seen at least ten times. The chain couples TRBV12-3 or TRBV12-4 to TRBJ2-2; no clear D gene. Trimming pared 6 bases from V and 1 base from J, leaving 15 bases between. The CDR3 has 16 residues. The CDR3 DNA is TGTGCCAGCAGCCCTCTCGAACCGATGAACACCGGGGAGCTGTTTTTT. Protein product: CASSPLEPMNTGELFF.

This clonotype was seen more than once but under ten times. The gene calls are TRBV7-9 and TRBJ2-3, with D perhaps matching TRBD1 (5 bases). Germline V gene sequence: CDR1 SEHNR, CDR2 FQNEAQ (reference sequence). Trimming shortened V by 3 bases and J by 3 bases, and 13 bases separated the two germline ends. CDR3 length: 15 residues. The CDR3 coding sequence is TGTGCCAGCAGCTTTCAGGGTGATAGTACAGATACGCAGTATTTT. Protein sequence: CASSFQGDSTDTQYF.

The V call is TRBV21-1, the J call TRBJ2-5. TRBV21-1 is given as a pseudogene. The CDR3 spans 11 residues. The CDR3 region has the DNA TGTGCCAGCCCGATCCCAGAGACCCAGTACTTC. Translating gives CASPIPETQYF.

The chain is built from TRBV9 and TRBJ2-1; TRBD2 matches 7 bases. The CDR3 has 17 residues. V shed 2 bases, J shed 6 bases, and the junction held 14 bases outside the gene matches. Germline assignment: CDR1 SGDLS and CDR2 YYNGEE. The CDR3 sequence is CASSVGIAGEGSNEQFF. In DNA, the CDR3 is TGTGCCAGCAGCGTTGGAATTGCGGGAGAGGGCAGCAATGAGCAGTTCTTC.

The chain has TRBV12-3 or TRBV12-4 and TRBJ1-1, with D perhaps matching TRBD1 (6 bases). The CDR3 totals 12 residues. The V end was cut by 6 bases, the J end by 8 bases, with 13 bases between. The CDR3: CASSRNRAEAFF. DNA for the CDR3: TGTGCCAGCAGCAGAAACAGGGCGGAAGCTTTCTTT.

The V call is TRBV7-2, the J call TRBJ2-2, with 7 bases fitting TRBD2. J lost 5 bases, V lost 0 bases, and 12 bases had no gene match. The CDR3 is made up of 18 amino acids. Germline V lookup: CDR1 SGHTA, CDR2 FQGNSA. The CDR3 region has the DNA TGTGCCAGCAGCTTAGCCGGACTAGTCGGGGGGTGGACCGGGGAGCTGTTTTTT. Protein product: CASSLAGLVGGWTGELFF.

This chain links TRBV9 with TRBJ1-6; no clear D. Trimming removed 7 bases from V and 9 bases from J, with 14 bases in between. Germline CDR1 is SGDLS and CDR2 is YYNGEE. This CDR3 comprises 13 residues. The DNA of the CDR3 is TGTGCCAGCTCCCAAGACATAGGTTCACCCCTCCACTTT. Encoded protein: CASSQDIGSPLHF.

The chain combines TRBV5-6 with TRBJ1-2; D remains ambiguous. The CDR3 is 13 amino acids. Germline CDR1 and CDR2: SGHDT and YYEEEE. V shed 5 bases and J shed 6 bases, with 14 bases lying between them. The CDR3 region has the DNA TGTGCCAGCAGTTGGGGTCATGGCGATGGCTACACCTTC. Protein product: CASSWGHGDGYTF.

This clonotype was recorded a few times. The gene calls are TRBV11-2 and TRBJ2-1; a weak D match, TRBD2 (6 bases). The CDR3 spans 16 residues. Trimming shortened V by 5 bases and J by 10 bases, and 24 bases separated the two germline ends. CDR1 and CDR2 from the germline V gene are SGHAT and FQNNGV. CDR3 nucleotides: TGTGCCAGCAGCCCGGGTCGGGGGTCACTAGTTAGGGAGCAGTTCTTC. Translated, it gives CASSPGRGSLVREQFF.

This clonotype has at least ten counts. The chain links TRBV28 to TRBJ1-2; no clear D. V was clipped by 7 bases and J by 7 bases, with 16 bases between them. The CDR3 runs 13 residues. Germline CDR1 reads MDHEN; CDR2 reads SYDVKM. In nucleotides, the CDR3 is TGTGCCAGCACCCTCGGAGGGTTGACTGGCTACACCTTC. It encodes CASTLGGLTGYTF.

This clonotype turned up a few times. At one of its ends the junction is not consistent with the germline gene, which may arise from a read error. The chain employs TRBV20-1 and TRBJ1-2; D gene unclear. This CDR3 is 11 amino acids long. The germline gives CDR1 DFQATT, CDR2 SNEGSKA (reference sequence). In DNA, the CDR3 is TGCAGTGCTAGTGCCGCTCACGGGGTAGACTTC. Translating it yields CSASAAHGVDF.

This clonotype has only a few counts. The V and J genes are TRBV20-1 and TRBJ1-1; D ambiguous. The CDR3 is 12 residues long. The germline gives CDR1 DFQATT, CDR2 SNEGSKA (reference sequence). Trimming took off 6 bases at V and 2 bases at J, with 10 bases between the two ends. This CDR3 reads CSATQANTEAFF. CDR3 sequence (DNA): TGCAGTGCAACTCAGGCAAACACTGAAGCTTTCTTT.

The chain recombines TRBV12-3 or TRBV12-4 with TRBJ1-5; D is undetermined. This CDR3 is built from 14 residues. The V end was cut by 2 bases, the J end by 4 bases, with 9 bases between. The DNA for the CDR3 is TGTGCCAGCAGTTTACGTCGGCAGAATCAGCCCCAGCATTTT. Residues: CASSLRRQNQPQHF.